What follows are 29 T cell receptor beta chains derived from one specimen sequenced in a study of blood T cells in healthy people across ages. Sample-barcoded 5' priming and a J-beta primer mix drove a second PCR of about 7 to 11 cycles. From the 5' RACE reads, TCRdb called clonotypes with MiXCR, one entry per CDR3 protein. Of about 680,000 distinct CDR3 sequences in the sample, approximately 50% were seen once. Source material: blood. The source is a woman aged 60-75 years in good health.

This clonotype was observed a handful of times. The V call is TRBV7-9, the J call TRBJ2-5, with D tentatively TRBD2 (6 bases). CDR3 length: 14 amino acids. Trimming pared 5 bases from V and 2 bases from J, leaving 12 bases between. The germline CDR1 and CDR2 sequences are SEHNR and FQNEAQ (reference sequence). The CDR3 region has the DNA TGTGCCAGCAGCCAGCTGGGACTGCAAGAGACCCAGTACTTC. Translating gives CASSQLGLQETQYF.

This clonotype occurred a few times. DNA of the CDR3: TGTGCCAGCAGCTTGGGGGACAGAGATAATTCACCCCTCCACTTT. It specifies CASSLGDRDNSPLHF. The chain links TRBV5-6 to TRBJ1-6; 7 positions agree with TRBD1. This CDR3 has 15 amino acids. V lost 0 bases to trimming and J lost 5 bases; unmatched junction nucleotides: 2. Germline-derived CDR1 and CDR2 are SGHDT and YYEEEE.

This sequence joins TRBV7-8 and TRBJ2-3; 15 bases match TRBD2. The CDR3 consists of 17 residues. J lost 3 bases, V lost 5 bases, and 6 bases had no gene match. CDR1 and CDR2 (germline): SGHVS, FQNEAQ. The CDR3: CASSQRTSGRGTDTQYF. Written as DNA, the CDR3 is TGTGCCAGCAGCCAACGGACTAGCGGGAGGGGAACAGATACGCAGTATTTT.

The CDR3 coding sequence is TGCAGCGTTGAAGCGGCAGGGGGCTACGAGCAGTACTTC. Protein sequence: CSVEAAGGYEQYF. The rearrangement joins TRBV29-1 to TRBJ2-7, with 7 nucleotides matching TRBD1. The V segment lost 1 base and the J segment 3 bases; nucleotides outside the gene matches: 3. The CDR3 extends over 13 amino acids. The germline gives CDR1 SQVTM, CDR2 ANQGSEA.

In its sample, this clonotype was seen many times. The chain recombines TRBV2 with TRBJ2-4, with unresolved D. V was trimmed by 5 bases and J by 0 bases, leaving 14 bases between them. The CDR3 sequence is 16 residues long. Germline CDR1 SNHLY, CDR2 FYNNEI. The chain's CDR3 is CASSPDLTLAKNIQYF. The CDR3 DNA reads TGTGCCAGCAGTCCAGACCTCACCTTAGCCAAAAACATTCAGTACTTC.

V usage is TRBV20-1 and J usage is TRBJ2-7; TRBD2 matches 8 bases. Germline assignment: CDR1 DFQATT and CDR2 SNEGSKA (reference sequence). This CDR3 spans 15 amino acids. Unmatched junction bases numbered 8, after V lost 2 bases and J lost 2 bases. CDR3: CSARFHGRAAYEQYF. The CDR3 nucleotides read TGCAGTGCTAGATTTCACGGGAGGGCCGCCTACGAGCAGTACTTC.

The J gene is TRBJ1-6, the V gene TRBV27; 7 bases line up with TRBD1. The V segment lost 5 bases and the J segment 7 bases; nucleotides outside the gene matches: 8. CDR3 size: 15 residues. CDR1 and CDR2 from the germline V gene are MNHEY and SMNVEV (reference sequence). This chain's CDR3 is CASSQNRGRNSPLHF. CDR3 DNA sequence: TGTGCCAGCAGTCAAAACAGGGGTAGGAATTCACCCCTCCACTTT.

In this sample, this clonotype turned up many times. The V gene is TRBV5-6, the J gene TRBJ2-5; 7 nucleotides match TRBD2. Germline V gives CDR1 SGHDT, CDR2 YYEEEE. With V trimmed by 3 bases and J by 11 bases, 13 bases remained unmatched. CDR3 size: 14 residues. In DNA, the CDR3 is TGTGCCAGCAGCTCTGGAGCGGGGTACAATGAGCAGTACTTC. Amino acid sequence: CASSSGAGYNEQYF.

The chain carries TRBV7-2 and TRBJ2-7; D remains unclear. From germline, CDR1 is SGHTA and CDR2 FQGNSA. V was clipped by 4 bases and J by 2 bases, with 12 bases between them. There are 14 residues in the CDR3. CDR3 bases: TGTGCCAGCAGCTCGTCCTTCGGGCCCTACGAGCAGTACTTC. Protein product: CASSSSFGPYEQYF.

CDR3 sequence reads: CASSVTAGGSTDTQYF. Here the CDR3 DNA reads TGTGCCAGCAGCGTAACCGCGGGAGGGAGCACAGATACGCAGTATTTT. The V gene is TRBV9, the J gene TRBJ2-3; 9 bases map to TRBD2. This CDR3 is built from 16 residues. The trim removed 1 base at V and 0 bases at J, leaving 3 bases unmatched. Germline V CDR1 and CDR2: SGDLS, YYNGEE.

This clonotype was found a few times. The rearrangement uses TRBV5-1 and TRBJ2-1; 7 bases are a match to TRBD2. Trimming removed 0 bases from V and 13 bases from J; junction bases left unmatched: 4. Germline CDR1 is SGHRS and CDR2 is YFSETQ. The CDR3 loop spans 12 amino acids. Written as DNA, the CDR3 is TGCGCCAGCAGCTTGGAGGGCGGGAGTCAGTTCTTC. Translating it yields CASSLEGGSQFF. The variable domain in full, with the rest retrieved from reference TRBV5-1 and TRBJ2-1, is KAGVTQTPRYLIKTRGQQVTLSCSPISGHRSVSWYQQTPGQGLQFLFEYFSETQRNKGNFPGRFSGRQFSNSRSEMNVSTLELGDSALYLCASSLEGGSQFFGPGTRLTVL.

The chain combines TRBV12-3 or TRBV12-4 with TRBJ2-7; either TRBD1 or TRBD2 may supply D (5 bases each). This CDR3 has 14 residues. V was pared by 5 bases and J by 3 bases, with 14 bases between. CDR3 bases: TGTGCCAGCAGTGTAGGGGCGGGTAGCTACGAGCAGTACTTC. Its protein product is CASSVGAGSYEQYF.

This clonotype appeared a single time. The gene calls are TRBV10-3 and TRBJ2-5; 7 nucleotides line up with TRBD2. Germline CDR1 ENHRY, CDR2 SYGVKD. The CDR3 contains 15 residues. V lost 5 bases, J lost 2 bases, and 8 bases stayed unmatched. The CDR3 spells CAISKTRTRQETQYF. The CDR3 coding sequence is TGTGCCATCAGTAAGACTAGGACTAGACAAGAGACCCAGTACTTC.

This chain connects TRBV4-1 to TRBJ1-1; TRBD1 agrees at 8 bases. Germline V gives CDR1 MGHRA, CDR2 YSYEKL. The CDR3 has 14 amino acids. V gave up 7 bases and J gave up 3 bases; unmatched junction bases: 7. The CDR3 is CASTSGQGYTEAFF. In nucleotides, the CDR3 is TGCGCCAGCACCTCAGGACAGGGCTACACTGAAGCTTTCTTT.

V usage is TRBV20-1 and J usage is TRBJ1-1; D is uncertain. The CDR3 is 13 amino acids. The V gene's germline CDR1 is DFQATT and CDR2 SNEGSKA (reference sequence). Trimming removed 3 bases at V and 2 bases at J, with 10 bases between. CDR3 sequence: CSASESRNTEAFF. As DNA, the CDR3 is TGCAGTGCTAGTGAGAGTCGAAACACTGAAGCTTTCTTT.

This clonotype turned up a few times. The chain carries TRBV27 and TRBJ2-1, with D possibly TRBD2 on 5 matching bases. This CDR3 has 16 residues. The germline V gene has CDR1 MNHEY and CDR2 SMNVEV (reference sequence). Trimming removed 7 bases at V and 4 bases at J, with 20 bases between. The CDR3 reads CASNKAVAGPYNEQFF. CDR3 bases: TGTGCCAGCAACAAAGCGGTGGCAGGTCCTTACAATGAGCAGTTCTTC.

This clonotype was observed a single time. The chain joins TRBV20-1 to TRBJ2-5; maybe TRBD2 (5 bases). Germline V gene data show CDR1 as DFQATT and CDR2 as SNEGSKA (reference sequence). This CDR3 spans 14 amino acids. Trimming left V 1 base short and J 4 bases short, with 13 bases between. The CDR3 region has the DNA TGCAGTGCTAGAGTGCCGGGGTGGGGAGAGACCCAGTACTTC. Translated: CSARVPGWGETQYF.

CDR3 sequence (DNA): TGCAGTGCTACAGCGCGGGGGCGGTCCTACGAGCAGTACTTC. Translation: CSATARGRSYEQYF. The chain employs TRBV20-1 and TRBJ2-7, with a tentative D call TRBD2 (7 bases). Germline-derived CDR1 and CDR2 are DFQATT and SNEGSKA (reference sequence). V was pared by 4 bases and J by 1 base, with 14 bases between. The CDR3 spans 14 residues.

The genes are TRBV21-1 and TRBJ2-4; the D call in the table, TRBD2, was not verified against the DNA. The J call may not be correct, given that the DNA end is closer to TRBJ2-7. TRBV21-1 corresponds to a pseudogene. This CDR3 comprises 14 residues. This chain's CDR3 is CASTWVAGGPEQYF. In DNA form, the CDR3 reads TGTGCCAGCACCTGGGTAGCGGGAGGACCCGAGCAGTACTTC.

In the case of this clonotype: A read error may account for a junction end that differs from germline. This rearrangement joins TRBV5-1 to TRBJ2-1; D not certain. The CDR3 consists of 13 residues. Germline V lookup: CDR1 SGHRS, CDR2 YFSETQ. CDR3 nucleotide sequence: TGCGCCAGTACTACAAGCTCCTACAATGGGCAGTTCTTC. Protein product: CASTTSSYNGQFF.

This sequence joins TRBV28 and TRBJ1-4, with D tentatively TRBD1 (5 bases). CDR3 length: 13 residues. With 10 bases removed from V and 7 bases from J, the gap between germline ends came to 16 bases. Germline CDR1 reads MDHEN; CDR2 reads SYDVKM. CDR3 sequence reads: CATEGVRREKLFF. The CDR3 DNA sequence: TGTGCCACCGAAGGGGTACGGCGTGAAAAACTGTTTTTT.

The chain combines TRBV29-1 with TRBJ2-5; 12 bases are a match to TRBD1. The J call could be wrong; TRBJ2-7 is a better fit for the DNA end. CDR3 length: 13 residues. Germline loops: CDR1 SQVTM, CDR2 ANQGSEA. The CDR3 DNA follows: TGCAGCGTTACGGGACAGGGGGCCCACGAGCAGTACTTC. This encodes CSVTGQGAHEQYF.

The rearrangement uses TRBV5-1 and TRBJ2-7; D is perhaps TRBD2 (6 bases). CDR1 is SGHRS and CDR2 is YFSETQ in the germline V gene. Trimming took 4 bases from V and 7 from J, leaving 18 bases between them. This CDR3 region has 14 residues. This CDR3 is CASSTHAGRGEQYF. For the CDR3, the DNA is TGCGCCAGCAGCACGCATGCCGGGAGAGGTGAGCAGTACTTC.

The chain uses TRBV20-1 and TRBJ1-6, with TRBD1 matching 9 bases. J gave up 10 bases and V 0 bases, and 13 bases lay outside the gene matches. Per the germline V gene, CDR1 is DFQATT and CDR2 is SNEGSKA (reference sequence). The CDR3 extends over 17 amino acids. CDR3 sequence reads: CSARDSGQGVSDSPLHF. CDR3 in DNA: TGCAGTGCTAGAGATTCGGGACAGGGCGTGAGTGACTCACCCCTCCACTTT.

This clonotype has just a few counts. The gene calls are TRBV6-6 and TRBJ2-3, with 8 positions matching TRBD1. V dropped 5 bases and J dropped 2; count of bases not matched to a gene: 9. CDR3 length: 16 residues. The germline CDR1 and CDR2 sequences are MNHNY and SVGAGI (reference sequence). The CDR3 spells CASSTTGALVTDTQYF. The CDR3 DNA reads TGTGCCAGCAGTACGACAGGGGCTCTAGTCACAGATACGCAGTATTTT.

This clonotype was observed a few times. V usage is TRBV6-2 or TRBV6-3 and J usage is TRBJ2-4, with a weak D call TRBD2 (6 bases). V was clipped by 6 bases and J by 13 bases, with 34 bases between them. Germline assignment: CDR1 MNHEY and CDR2 SVGEGT. The CDR3 spans 18 residues. CDR3 protein: CASRPLDPGPTRRGEQYF. CDR3 in DNA: TGTGCCAGCAGGCCCCTGGATCCGGGCCCCACCAGGAGGGGTGAGCAGTACTTC.

The chain carries TRBV3-1 and TRBJ1-1; perhaps TRBD1 as D (5 bases). V gave up 0 bases and J gave up 4 bases, with 12 bases separating them. The CDR3 length is 15 residues. CDR1 is LGHDT, CDR2 YNNKEL, per germline (reference sequence). The CDR3 sequence: CASSQDGRGSTEAFF. CDR3 in DNA: TGTGCCAGCAGCCAAGATGGTCGGGGGAGCACTGAAGCTTTCTTT.

This clonotype was seen a few times. The chain uses TRBV7-8 and TRBJ2-5, with D possibly TRBD2 on 5 matching bases. Trimming stripped 4 bases from V and 13 bases from J, with 31 bases between. CDR3 length: 17 residues. Germline CDR1 SGHVS, CDR2 FQNEAQ. For the CDR3, the DNA is TGTGCCAGCAGCTCAAGCCGGGGTCGCGGTCCCCCACTAGAACGGTACTTC. Its translation is CASSSSRGRGPPLERYF.

The J gene is TRBJ2-7, the V gene TRBV20-1; no clear D. Between the trimmed V and J ends, which lost 8 bases and 2 bases, there was a span of 7 bases. Looked up from germline, CDR1 is DFQATT and CDR2 is SNEGSKA (reference sequence). CDR3 size: 10 residues. CDR3 DNA sequence: TGCAGTCCCAAGGCCTACGAGCAGTACTTC. It is translated as CSPKAYEQYF.